A single sample gave rise to the 28 T cell receptor beta chains below, sequenced in a study of blood T cell repertoires in COVID-19. Here immunoSEQ multiplex PCR was the method, and the copy in TCRdb shows in-frame clones only, minus some. The table shows 120,000 or so clones, with about four fifths occurring only once. The sample consisted of peripheral blood. The receptors stem from a man younger than 45 with COVID-19, enrolled during active disease.

This clone is a singleton in its sample. The J gene is TRBJ2-1, the V gene TRBV6-1, with 15 bases lining up with TRBD2. Germline assignment: CDR1 MNHNS and CDR2 SASEGT. This CDR3 has 20 residues. The V and J ends lost 1 base and 1 base, in that order; junction bases with no gene match: 8. Here the CDR3 reads CASSEGGRTSGRVSYNEQFF. The CDR3 nucleotides are TGTGCCAGCAGTGAAGGTGGGAGGACTAGCGGGAGGGTTTCCTACAATGAGCAGTTCTTC.

This sequence joins TRBV5-1 and TRBJ1-3; 7 nucleotides line up with TRBD1. Trimming cost V 7 bases and J 0 bases; bases outside gene matches: 4. CDR1 and CDR2 from the germline V gene are SGHRS and YFSETQ. This CDR3 comprises 14 residues. The CDR3 DNA is TGCGCCAGCCGGGACAGCTACTCTGGAAACACCATATATTTT. Its protein is CASRDSYSGNTIYF.

This clone was picked up a small number of times. The chain employs TRBV12-3 or TRBV12-4 and TRBJ1-1; D is uncertain. The germline V and J ends were trimmed by 1 base and 9 bases, with 6 bases remaining between them. This CDR3 has 11 residues. The CDR3, as DNA: TGTGCCAGCAGTTTAGGACTAAAAGCTTTCTTT. Its protein product is CASSLGLKAFF.

The CDR3 reads CASSLAPHRANEQFF. The CDR3 DNA reads TGTGCCAGCAGCTTGGCCCCCCACAGGGCCAATGAGCAGTTCTTC. The genes are TRBV5-5 and TRBJ2-1; a possible D gene is TRBD1 (6 bases). The germline gives CDR1 SGHKS, CDR2 YYEKEE (reference sequence). This CDR3 has 15 amino acids. The V gene lost 0 bases and the J gene lost 6 bases, with 13 bases spanning the gap.

This chain uses TRBV5-6 with TRBJ2-5; 8 nucleotides agree with TRBD1. V lost 0 bases, J lost 4 bases, and 8 bases stayed unmatched. The germline V gene encodes CDR1 SGHDT and CDR2 YYEEEE. This CDR3 is built from 16 residues. For the CDR3, the DNA is TGTGCCAGCAGCTTGGGGACAGGGTTGAGTGGAGAGACCCAGTACTTC. As protein: CASSLGTGLSGETQYF.

This clone was observed a few times. CDR3 bases: TGTGCCAGCAGCTTGTACAGGGGGCGATGGACTGAAGCTTTCTTT. Translating it yields CASSLYRGRWTEAFF. The chain joins TRBV5-4 to TRBJ1-1, with 9 bases aligning to TRBD1. The CDR3 covers 15 residues. After removal of 1 base from V and 5 bases from J, the junction contained 6 bases not matched to a gene. Germline CDR1 reads SGHNT; CDR2 reads YYREEE (reference sequence).

This clone has a handful of counts. The chain links TRBV6-4 to TRBJ2-3, with a weak D call TRBD1 (7 bases). CDR1 and CDR2 (germline): MRHNA, SNTAGT. This CDR3 is built from 15 residues. Trimming shortened V by 4 bases and J by 2 bases, and 13 bases separated the two germline ends. The CDR3 sequence is CASSVGGQPTDTQYF. The DNA for the CDR3 is TGTGCCAGCAGTGTCGGGGGACAGCCCACAGATACGCAGTATTTT.

This clone was seen just once. The chain combines TRBV6-5 with TRBJ1-1, with D possibly matching TRBD1 (5 bases). This CDR3 has 15 residues. V lost 8 bases and J lost 5, with 21 bases in between. Germline CDR1 and CDR2: MNHEY and SVGAGI. The CDR3 DNA follows: TGTGCCAGCTCCCTGTCGCAGCAGGGAGGGACTGAAGCTTTCTTT. This translates into CASSLSQQGGTEAFF.

This chain connects TRBV11-3 to TRBJ1-3; 7 bases are a match to TRBD1. This CDR3 region has 15 residues. From germline, CDR1 is SGHNT and CDR2 YENEEA. Unmatched junction bases numbered 12, after V lost 5 bases and J lost 8 bases. The CDR3 protein is CASSPRTGWDDTIYF. DNA of the CDR3: TGTGCCAGCAGCCCCCGGACAGGATGGGACGACACCATATATTTT.

This sequence joins TRBV18 and TRBJ1-3; D is perhaps TRBD1 (5 bases). Trimming took 0 bases from V and 0 from J, leaving 9 bases between them. This CDR3 is 16 amino acids long. Germline lookup yields CDR1 KGHSH and CDR2 LQKENI. The CDR3 sequence: CASSPPSGGSGNTIYF. As DNA, the CDR3 is TGTGCCAGCTCACCACCGTCGGGGGGCTCTGGAAACACCATATATTTT.

The rearrangement uses TRBV30 and TRBJ1-4; D is ambiguous. This CDR3 is 12 amino acids long. Germline V gene sequence: CDR1 GTSNPN, CDR2 SVGIG (reference sequence). Trimming stripped 5 bases from V and 6 bases from J, with 10 bases between. The CDR3 DNA reads as TGTGCCTGGTATCGGGGAGATGAAAAACTGTTTTTT. Protein product: CAWYRGDEKLFF.

This clone was recorded only once. This chain connects TRBV7-9 to TRBJ1-2; D not resolved. Trimming took 8 bases from V and 0 from J, leaving 10 bases between them. The germline CDR1 and CDR2 sequences are SEHNR and FQNEAQ (reference sequence). The CDR3 consists of 13 residues. CDR3 region: CASERRANYGYTF. CDR3 DNA: TGTGCCAGCGAACGGAGAGCTAACTATGGCTACACCTTC.

The chain joins TRBV5-5 to TRBJ1-1, with D perhaps matching TRBD1 (6 bases). Germline CDR1 SGHKS, CDR2 YYEKEE (reference sequence). V lost 4 bases and J lost 8, with 27 bases in between. The CDR3 covers 17 residues. The CDR3 DNA reads TGTGCCAGCAGCGGAGCCGGGACAATTTCTATTGCCTCGGAAGCTTTCTTT. It is translated as CASSGAGTISIASEAFF.

The chain joins TRBV12-3 or TRBV12-4 to TRBJ2-1; D unclear. The CDR3 length is 11 residues. Trimming took 8 bases from V and 5 from J, leaving 7 bases between them. The CDR3 sequence is CASSPDNEQFF. The CDR3 DNA follows: TGTGCCAGCTCCCCCGACAATGAGCAGTTCTTC.

The chain recombines TRBV7-9 with TRBJ1-1; 8 bases agree with TRBD1. Germline trimming cut 1 base from V and 8 bases from J; bases unmatched to any gene: 6. The CDR3 is 14 amino acids. Germline CDR1 and CDR2: SEHNR and FQNEAQ (reference sequence). The CDR3 DNA sequence: TGTGCCAGCAGCTTAGGAGGGACAGGAGCAGAAGCTTTCTTT. It codes for CASSLGGTGAEAFF.

The V gene is TRBV7-8, the J gene TRBJ2-1; tentative D call: TRBD2 (6 bases). V was trimmed by 1 base and J by 9 bases, leaving 10 bases between them. Germline values: CDR1 SGHVS, CDR2 FQNEAQ. This CDR3 is 13 amino acids long. CDR3 DNA: TGTGCCAGCAGCTTAGGACTAGTTCTTGAGCAGTTCTTC. Amino acid sequence: CASSLGLVLEQFF. The complete variable domain, with remaining parts taken from reference TRBV7-8 and TRBJ2-1, reads GAGVSQSPRYKVAKRGQDVALRCDPISGHVSLFWYQQALGQGPEFLTYFQNEAQLDKSGLPSDRFFAERPEGSVSTLKIQRTQQEDSAVYLCASSLGLVLEQFFGPGTRLTVL.

The chain recombines TRBV4-2 with TRBJ2-7, with TRBD1 identical over 7 bases. J gave up 4 bases and V 1 base, and 4 bases lay outside the gene matches. Germline CDR1 is LGHNA and CDR2 is YNFKEQ. The CDR3 extends over 14 amino acids. The CDR3 reads CASSQVDREYEQYF. CDR3 nucleotide sequence: TGTGCCAGCAGCCAAGTCGACAGGGAGTACGAGCAGTACTTC.

The rearrangement uses TRBV4-1 and TRBJ1-6; TRBD1 is a possible D gene (5 bases). V was cut by 0 bases and J by 1 base, with 10 bases left in between. The CDR3 totals 17 residues. CDR1 and CDR2 from the germline V gene are MGHRA and YSYEKL. CDR3 residues: CASSQEDRESYNSPLHF. The CDR3 DNA reads as TGCGCCAGCAGCCAAGAAGACAGAGAGTCCTATAATTCACCCCTCCACTTT.

The chain carries TRBV9 and TRBJ2-6, with D possibly TRBD2 on 5 matching bases. The CDR3 consists of 16 residues. With 0 bases removed from V and 4 bases from J, the gap between germline ends came to 11 bases. The germline CDR1 and CDR2 sequences are SGDLS and YYNGEE. The CDR3 loop reads CASSVAPGSGANVLTF. The DNA for the CDR3 is TGTGCCAGCAGCGTAGCTCCGGGGTCGGGGGCCAACGTCCTGACTTTC.

This clone was seen a single time. The J gene is TRBJ2-7, the V gene TRBV21-1; TRBD2 was called by the table and not checked on the DNA. TRBV21-1 is a recognized pseudogene. The length of the CDR3 is 14 residues. The CDR3 coding sequence is TGTGCCAGCAGCAAAAAGGGGGGGCTCTACGAGCAGTACTTC. Translated: CASSKKGGLYEQYF.

With regard to this clone: Germline and junction disagree at one end, which may indicate a read error. The chain uses TRBV7-7 and TRBJ2-5; D gene unclear. The CDR3 consists of 15 residues. From germline, CDR1 is SSHAT and CDR2 FNYEAQ (reference sequence). CDR3 sequence reads: CASSLSPLYQETQYF. As DNA, the CDR3 is TGTGCTAGCAGCCTTTCACCACTGTACCAAGAGACCCAGTACTTC.

The chain is built from TRBV28 and TRBJ1-2, with D possibly TRBD1 on 5 matching bases. V lost 11 bases and J lost 4, with 14 bases in between. The germline gives CDR1 MDHEN, CDR2 SYDVKM. This CDR3 is 12 amino acids long. The CDR3 is CAHSLTGYGYTF. CDR3 in DNA: TGTGCCCACTCCCTTACAGGCTATGGCTACACCTTC.

This clone has only a few counts. The V gene is TRBV11-2, the J gene TRBJ1-2; 7 bases align to TRBD1. CDR3 size: 15 residues. The germline gives CDR1 SGHAT, CDR2 FQNNGV. The ends lost 2 bases at V and 2 bases at J; junction bases unmatched: 5. CDR3 DNA sequence: TGTGCCAGCAGCTTAAACGGACAGGCCAACTATGGCTACACCTTC. This encodes CASSLNGQANYGYTF.

This chain joins TRBV28 and TRBJ2-2; perhaps TRBD2 as D (6 bases). The CDR3 runs 15 residues. Germline CDR1 MDHEN, CDR2 SYDVKM. Trimming shortened V by 6 bases and J by 5 bases, and 16 bases separated the two germline ends. CDR3 residues: CASSRHQAGTGELFF. The DNA of the CDR3 is TGTGCCAGCAGCCGGCACCAAGCGGGTACCGGGGAGCTGTTTTTT. Full variable domain (missing parts from reference TRBV28 and TRBJ2-2): DVKVTQSSRYLVKRTGEKVFLECVQDMDHENMFWYRQDPGLGLRLIYFSYDVKMKEKGDIPEGYSVSREKKERFSLILESASTNQTSMYLCASSRHQAGTGELFFGEGSRLTVL.

The chain combines TRBV28 with TRBJ1-1; 9 bases agree with TRBD1. This CDR3 is 17 amino acids long. V trimming: 0 bases; J trimming: 5 bases; junction bases outside the gene matches: 10. Germline CDR1 reads MDHEN; CDR2 reads SYDVKM. As DNA, the CDR3 is TGTGCCAGCAGTTTATGGGGACAGGGAGGATTGGGGACTGAAGCTTTCTTT. Amino acids: CASSLWGQGGLGTEAFF.

This sequence joins TRBV2 and TRBJ1-1; D gene unclear. CDR1 is SNHLY and CDR2 is FYNNEI in the germline V gene. Trimming removed 7 bases at V and 4 bases at J, with 16 bases between. This CDR3 comprises 14 residues. CDR3 nucleotide sequence: TGTGCCAGCACGCCCCAGTGGAGCGTCACTGAAGCTTTCTTT. Translation gives CASTPQWSVTEAFF.

With respect to this clone: The junction shows a germline mismatch at one end, possibly a read error. The V gene is TRBV6-6, the J gene TRBJ2-3; possible D gene TRBD2, 6 bases. The CDR3 runs 12 residues. Germline CDR1 is MNHNY and CDR2 is SVGAGI (reference sequence). The CDR3 bases are TGTGCCAGCACAACTAGCACAGGTACGCAGTATTTT. This encodes CASTTSTGTQYF.

This rearrangement joins TRBV28 to TRBJ2-2, with TRBD1 as a possible D gene (6 bases). The germline CDR1 and CDR2 sequences are MDHEN and SYDVKM. The CDR3 sequence is 15 residues long. Trimming took off 7 bases at V and 3 bases at J, with 15 bases between the two ends. CDR3 sequence: CASIPGTLDTGELFF. CDR3 coding DNA: TGTGCCAGCATCCCCGGGACACTAGACACCGGGGAGCTGTTTTTT.